These 14 T cell receptor beta chains came from one sample sequenced in a study of T cell changes during pregnancy in multiple sclerosis. The protocol was immunoSEQ multiplex PCR, while the TCRdb copy is restricted to in-frame clones and leaves out a portion. Among roughly 40,000 clones listed, roughly 90% were seen once. The sample here was CD4+ T cells from peripheral blood mononuclear cells, taken in the first trimester of pregnancy. The source of these receptors is a female donor with multiple sclerosis, enrolled in a pregnancy study.

This chain connects TRBV5-1 to TRBJ1-2, with 7 nucleotides matching TRBD1. The trim removed 4 bases at V and 6 bases at J, leaving 12 bases unmatched. Germline assignment: CDR1 SGHRS and CDR2 YFSETQ. This CDR3 has 15 residues. The CDR3 sequence is CASSMESRRGDGYTF. CDR3 sequence (DNA): TGCGCCAGCAGCATGGAGTCGCGCAGGGGGGATGGCTACACCTTC.

This clone showed up just once. V gene TRBV28 combines with J gene TRBJ2-5; D not certain. Germline CDR1 and CDR2: MDHEN and SYDVKM. Trimming removed 6 bases at V and 4 bases at J, with 9 bases between. The CDR3 is 12 amino acids. Written as DNA, the CDR3 is TGTGCCAGCAGCGACACCGGAGAGACCCAGTACTTC. Its translation is CASSDTGETQYF.

The V gene is TRBV6-6, the J gene TRBJ1-5; a possible D gene is TRBD1 (6 bases). Deletions cut 1 base from V and 1 base from J, with 11 bases between. The CDR3 is 16 residues long. Germline-derived CDR1 and CDR2 are MNHNY and SVGAGI (reference sequence). CDR3 protein: CASSYLGQLSNQPQHF. CDR3 DNA: TGTGCCAGCAGTTACTTGGGACAACTAAGCAATCAGCCCCAGCATTTT.

The chain uses TRBV6-1 and TRBJ2-1; TRBD2 might be the D (5 bases). V was shortened by 6 bases and J by 3 bases, with 15 bases between the two germline ends. CDR1 is MNHNS and CDR2 is SASEGT in the germline V gene. The CDR3 spans 15 residues. CDR3 nucleotides: TGTGCCAGCAGAATGGACTCCTCCAGCTACAATGAGCAGTTCTTC. Residues: CASRMDSSSYNEQFF.

The gene calls are TRBV7-8 and TRBJ2-2; 8 nucleotides line up with TRBD1. CDR3 size: 18 residues. Trimming at V came to 5 bases and at J to 0 bases, leaving 11 bases not matched to a gene. CDR1 is SGHVS and CDR2 is FQNEAQ in the germline V gene. As DNA, the CDR3 is TGTGCCAGCAGCCCGATCGCGCAGGGGGCCGCGAACACCGGGGAGCTGTTTTTT. Residues: CASSPIAQGAANTGELFF. Full variable domain (missing parts from reference TRBV7-8 and TRBJ2-2): GAGVSQSPRYKVAKRGQDVALRCDPISGHVSLFWYQQALGQGPEFLTYFQNEAQLDKSGLPSDRFFAERPEGSVSTLKIQRTQQEDSAVYLCASSPIAQGAANTGELFFGEGSRLTVL.

The V and J genes are TRBV11-2 and TRBJ2-4, with D possibly matching TRBD1 (6 bases). Germline V CDR1 and CDR2: SGHAT, FQNNGV. This CDR3 has 16 amino acids. Between the trimmed V and J ends, which lost 1 base and 6 bases, there was a span of 16 bases. The CDR3 loop is CASSLAGQGIRNIQYF. The CDR3 coding sequence is TGTGCCAGCAGCTTAGCCGGCCAGGGGATCAGAAACATTCAGTACTTC.

The chain couples TRBV27 to TRBJ1-5, with D unclear. The germline gives CDR1 MNHEY, CDR2 SMNVEV (reference sequence). The CDR3 runs to 13 residues. V lost 3 bases to trimming and J lost 6 bases, with 9 bases between them. The CDR3 spells CASSFSRRQPQHF. The CDR3 coding sequence is TGTGCCAGCAGTTTCTCTAGGCGTCAGCCCCAGCATTTT.

For the CDR3, the DNA is TGTGCCAGCAGCCCCCGATTGGGTGGGGCCCGCGTACAAGAGACCCAGTACTTC. Protein: CASSPRLGGARVQETQYF. This chain links TRBV9 with TRBJ2-5; TRBD1 is a possible D gene (5 bases). The CDR3 has 18 residues. CDR1 SGDLS and CDR2 YYNGEE come from the germline V gene. Trimming removed 4 bases from V and 2 bases from J, with 24 bases in between.

The chain has TRBV7-9 and TRBJ2-7, with D possibly TRBD1 on 5 matching bases. Germline values: CDR1 SEHNR, CDR2 FQNEAQ (reference sequence). V lost 5 bases and J 3 bases, leaving 14 bases between the germline ends. There are 14 residues in the CDR3. CDR3 in DNA: TGTGCCAGCAGCACTGACAGCCTCTTCTACGAGCAGTACTTC. It encodes CASSTDSLFYEQYF.

V and J are TRBV27 and TRBJ2-3, with D possibly TRBD2 on 6 matching bases. The germline V gene has CDR1 MNHEY and CDR2 SMNVEV (reference sequence). CDR3 size: 15 residues. Trimming removed 7 bases from V and 2 bases from J, with 16 bases in between. The CDR3 sequence: CASTRDWSHTDTQYF. CDR3 in DNA: TGTGCCAGCACCCGGGACTGGTCTCACACAGATACGCAGTATTTT.

This clone has just one count. The chain is built from TRBV5-4 and TRBJ1-3; 9 nucleotides agree with TRBD1. The CDR3 loop spans 16 amino acids. CDR1 SGHNT and CDR2 YYREEE come from the germline V gene (reference sequence). J was trimmed by 5 bases and V by 0 bases; bases with no gene match: 6. The CDR3, as DNA: TGTGCCAGCAGCTTGGCGGGACAGGGTCTTCGAAACACCATATATTTT. Its protein product is CASSLAGQGLRNTIYF.

This clone was picked up one time. The J gene is TRBJ2-3, the V gene TRBV5-4; the match to TRBD2 covers 8 bases. The CDR3 extends over 20 amino acids. With 2 bases clipped from V and 0 bases from J, the junction kept 17 bases outside the gene matches. Germline V CDR1 and CDR2: SGHNT, YYREEE (reference sequence). CDR3 nucleotide sequence: TGTGCCAGCAGCTTCGGGGCGCTCGGGGGGGACGGCGGGAGCACAGATACGCAGTATTTT. As protein: CASSFGALGGDGGSTDTQYF.

Only one count was recorded for this clone. CDR3 DNA sequence: TGTGCCAGCAAACCGGGACAGGGGGCTTACGAGCAGTACTTC. It specifies CASKPGQGAYEQYF. The rearrangement links TRBV6-1 to TRBJ2-7, with 12 bases lining up with TRBD1. The CDR3 contains 14 residues. The ends lost 7 bases at V and 4 bases at J; junction bases unmatched: 5. CDR1 and CDR2 (germline): MNHNS, SASEGT.

The chain carries TRBV6-5 and TRBJ1-5, with D maybe TRBD1 (6 bases). The V gene's germline CDR1 is MNHEY and CDR2 SVGAGI. V was pared by 0 bases and J by 2 bases, with 8 bases between. This CDR3 region has 15 residues. The CDR3 sequence is CASSYSPGGNQPQHF. As DNA, the CDR3 is TGTGCCAGCAGTTACTCACCAGGGGGCAATCAGCCCCAGCATTTT.